This TCR beta chain came from a study of tumor-infiltrating lymphocytes in primary liver carcinoma. From about 19-30 mg of unsorted bulk tissue, DNA and RNA were co-extracted together. The template, roughly 0.45 ug total RNA, yielded TCR beta cDNA made with a constant-region primer. Three nested multiplex PCR rounds, a slightly modified ARM-PCR method, built the TCR beta libraries. Both of the initial two PCR rounds ran for about 11 cycles and employed TRBV1-TRBV30 forward primers alongside a C-beta reverse primer. TCRdb called the multiplex PCR reads again in MiXCR, with one record for every CDR3 protein. The repertoire holds 40,000 to 55,000 distinct CDR3 sequences, with around 77% as singletons. Turning to this clonotype: Its specificity is unknown.

CDR3 size: 14 residues. V lost 7 bases to trimming and J lost 1 base, with 13 bases between them. The germline V gene encodes CDR1 MNHEY and CDR2 SVGEGT. Study observations and caveats: Tumor region pairs shared more overlap than did tumor-adjacent and tumor-blood pairs. Detection in all five tumor regions applied to only about 7-25% of top clones.

The chain uses TRBV6-2 or TRBV6-3 and TRBJ2-5; D is uncertain. Sequenced: liver tumor tissue from sampling region 5. Described subset: tumor region T5, tumor centre. The sequence derives from a man aged 40-50 years with primary liver carcinoma and hepatitis B virus infection. The CDR3 protein is CASKLDGRQETQYF. CDR3 bases: TGTGCCAGCAAACTGGACGGCCGCCAAGAGACCCAGTACTTC.